Presented here are 28 T cell receptor beta chains from one specimen sequenced in a study of identical twins. Each CDR3 protein is one row after TCRdb ran MiXCR on the 5' RACE reads. The sample records hundreds of thousands of distinct CDR3 sequences, under 9% being singletons. The same sample was also studied in work on yellow fever vaccine responses in identical twins.

Sequences were obtained from PBMCs. The receptor source for this set is a woman aged 18-35 years in good health.

A few counts support this clonotype. This chain links TRBV20-1 with TRBJ2-5; 8 bases line up with TRBD2. The junction had 6 bases not matched to a gene; V was cut back by 1 base and J by 2 bases. The CDR3 consists of 15 residues. Germline-derived CDR1 and CDR2 are DFQATT and SNEGSKA (reference sequence). DNA for the CDR3: TGCAGTGCTAGAGTTGGTAGCGGGGCTCAAGAGACCCAGTACTTC. Its protein product is CSARVGSGAQETQYF.

The sample holds a few counts of this clonotype. The chain recombines TRBV19 with TRBJ2-1; 10 bases align to TRBD2. V trimming: 7 bases; J trimming: 5 bases; junction bases outside the gene matches: 14. The germline V gene encodes CDR1 LNHDA and CDR2 SQIVND (reference sequence). The CDR3 length is 17 residues. The CDR3 region has the DNA TGTGCCAGTACCTCCTTCAGGTCCCTAGCGGGGGACAATGAGCAGTTCTTC. It codes for CASTSFRSLAGDNEQFF.

This clonotype was seen many times. The chain uses TRBV27 and TRBJ2-1; D uncertain. The V end was cut by 1 base, the J end by 8 bases, with 12 bases between. Germline-derived CDR1 and CDR2 are MNHEY and SMNVEV (reference sequence). The CDR3 has 14 residues. The CDR3 region is CASSLFSGLDEQFF. The CDR3 DNA is TGTGCCAGCAGTTTATTCTCTGGGTTGGATGAGCAGTTCTTC.

The chain carries TRBV9 and TRBJ2-2; possible D gene TRBD1, 7 bases. The germline gives CDR1 SGDLS, CDR2 YYNGEE. V dropped 0 bases and J dropped 3 bases, with 21 bases sitting between them. This CDR3 has 19 amino acids. Written as DNA, the CDR3 is TGTGCCAGCAGCGTAGAAGGGCAGGGGGGAACCTATGACACCGGGGAGCTGTTTTTT. Protein: CASSVEGQGGTYDTGELFF.

This clonotype came up many times. The V call is TRBV4-3, the J call TRBJ2-3, with 8 bases matching TRBD1. CDR1 and CDR2 from the germline V gene are LGHNA and YSLEER. The V gene end was trimmed by 0 bases and the J gene end by 1 base; junction bases not matched to a gene: 6. This CDR3 spans 17 amino acids. The CDR3 DNA reads as TGCGCCAGCAGCCAAGATCTTGGACAGGGAGGCACAGATACGCAGTATTTT. Translating gives CASSQDLGQGGTDTQYF.

The chain employs TRBV5-1 and TRBJ1-1, with 9 nucleotides matching TRBD1. Germline V gene lookup returns CDR1 SGHRS and CDR2 YFSETQ. The trim removed 4 bases at V and 0 bases at J, leaving 13 bases unmatched. The CDR3 is made up of 18 amino acids. In nucleotides, the CDR3 is TGCGCCAGCAGCCTCGCCTCCGGGACAGGGAAGATGAACACTGAAGCTTTCTTT. Translated, it gives CASSLASGTGKMNTEAFF. Using reference TRBV5-1 and TRBJ1-1 for the parts outside the CDR3, the full variable domain is KAGVTQTPRYLIKTRGQQVTLSCSPISGHRSVSWYQQTPGQGLQFLFEYFSETQRNKGNFPGRFSGRQFSNSRSEMNVSTLELGDSALYLCASSLASGTGKMNTEAFFGQGTRLTVV.

The sample holds a few counts of this clonotype. The V gene is TRBV9, the J gene TRBJ2-3, with D maybe TRBD2 (6 bases). The CDR3 loop spans 14 amino acids. Trimming took 3 bases from V and 4 from J, leaving 12 bases between them. Germline V gene data show CDR1 as SGDLS and CDR2 as YYNGEE. The CDR3 region has the DNA TGTGCCAGCAGCGGGGACTTCCCCCCAGATACGCAGTATTTT. It is translated as CASSGDFPPDTQYF.

This clonotype showed up just a few times. The V call is TRBV19, the J call TRBJ2-7; tentatively, D is TRBD1 (6 bases). The length of the CDR3 is 14 residues. Germline-derived CDR1 and CDR2 are LNHDA and SQIVND (reference sequence). V lost 3 bases to trimming and J lost 7 bases, with 16 bases between them. In nucleotides, the CDR3 is TGTGCCAGTAGTATCCCCGAGACTCAGGGGGAGCAGTACTTC. Translating it yields CASSIPETQGEQYF.

This chain connects TRBV4-1 to TRBJ2-1, with D possibly TRBD2 on 5 matching bases. Per germline, CDR1 MGHRA and CDR2 YSYEKL. V gave up 7 bases and J gave up 2 bases, with 18 bases separating them. The CDR3 spans 16 residues. CDR3 protein: CASTPVGDSTYNEQFF. In DNA, the CDR3 is TGCGCCAGCACCCCGGTCGGGGATTCTACCTACAATGAGCAGTTCTTC.

This clonotype has a handful of counts. The rearrangement joins TRBV20-1 to TRBJ1-2; 9 nucleotides agree with TRBD1. Trimming cost V 2 bases and J 8 bases; bases outside gene matches: 9. This CDR3 spans 14 amino acids. From germline, CDR1 is DFQATT and CDR2 SNEGSKA (reference sequence). The DNA of the CDR3 is TGCAGTGCTAGACTTACACAGGGGGCGGGAGGCTACACCTTC. Its translation is CSARLTQGAGGYTF.

The J gene is TRBJ2-1, the V gene TRBV27; 11 bases line up with TRBD1. CDR3 length: 14 residues. Germline V CDR1 and CDR2: MNHEY, SMNVEV (reference sequence). V was pared by 5 bases and J by 9 bases, with 6 bases of the junction left unmatched. In DNA form, the CDR3 reads TGTGCCAGCAGTATACGGACAGGGGGCGTTGAGCAGTTCTTC. Translated, it gives CASSIRTGGVEQFF.

This clonotype was detected ten times or more. The chain carries TRBV2 and TRBJ2-7; TRBD2 matches at 11 bases. This CDR3 is 17 amino acids long. Germline assignment: CDR1 SNHLY and CDR2 FYNNEI. With 4 bases clipped from V and 1 base from J, the junction kept 9 bases outside the gene matches. The CDR3 DNA sequence: TGTGCCAGCAGTGGAAGCCAACTAGCGGGAGTGTCCTACGAGCAGTACTTC. It encodes CASSGSQLAGVSYEQYF.

At least ten counts were recorded for this clonotype. V gene TRBV29-1 combines with J gene TRBJ1-2; D not resolved. This CDR3 spans 13 amino acids. Germline V gene sequence: CDR1 SQVTM, CDR2 ANQGSEA. Trimming left V 3 bases short and J 8 bases short, with 16 bases between. The CDR3 DNA follows: TGCAGCGTTGACGAGGGTGGGAAGCTGGGCTACACCTTC. As protein: CSVDEGGKLGYTF.

This clonotype came up a few times. The gene calls are TRBV11-3 and TRBJ2-2; D is possibly TRBD2 (5 bases). V was shortened by 2 bases and J by 5 bases, with 18 bases between the two germline ends. The length of the CDR3 is 17 residues. Germline V gene data show CDR1 as SGHNT and CDR2 as YENEEA. The CDR3 region has the DNA TGTGCCAGCAGCTTACGCCCCGTGCTAGCTGGTACCGGGGAGCTGTTTTTT. Encoded protein: CASSLRPVLAGTGELFF.

The genes are TRBV5-1 and TRBJ2-1, with a weak D call TRBD1 (6 bases). The CDR3 loop spans 17 amino acids. Per germline, CDR1 SGHRS and CDR2 YFSETQ. Trimming stripped 0 bases from V and 4 bases from J, with 17 bases between. CDR3 residues: CASSLGTDGGLYNEQFF. The CDR3 DNA reads TGCGCCAGCAGCTTGGGGACAGATGGGGGCTTATACAATGAGCAGTTCTTC.

There are a few counts of this clonotype. The rearrangement links TRBV2 to TRBJ2-2; no reliable D call. The V gene's germline CDR1 is SNHLY and CDR2 FYNNEI. The length of the CDR3 is 15 residues. V was pared by 10 bases and J by 0 bases, with 15 bases between. In DNA form, the CDR3 reads TGTGCCACCACCATCACAGTCGCGAACACCGGGGAGCTGTTTTTT. The encoded protein is CATTITVANTGELFF.

This chain uses TRBV4-1 with TRBJ1-2; D gene uncertain. This CDR3 comprises 16 residues. CDR1 is MGHRA, CDR2 YSYEKL, per germline. V was clipped by 0 bases and J by 4 bases, with 15 bases between them. In nucleotides, the CDR3 is TGCGCCAGCAGCCAAGATCCGCTTATTACCTTCTATGGCTACACCTTC. Encoded protein: CASSQDPLITFYGYTF.

This chain links TRBV4-3 with TRBJ2-7; perhaps TRBD1 as D (6 bases). Trimming took 3 bases from V and 5 from J, leaving 14 bases between them. CDR1 and CDR2 from the germline V gene are LGHNA and YSLEER. CDR3 length: 14 amino acids. CDR3 amino acids: CASSQAGTYHEQYF. CDR3 bases: TGCGCCAGCAGCCAGGCCGGGACATACCACGAGCAGTACTTC.

This clonotype was detected only a few times. The chain recombines TRBV12-3 or TRBV12-4 with TRBJ2-1, with 7 bases matching TRBD2. This CDR3 has 15 residues. J gave up 8 bases and V 2 bases, and 9 bases lay outside the gene matches. The CDR3 sequence is CASSLQWTSFYEQFF. In DNA form, the CDR3 reads TGTGCCAGCAGTTTACAGTGGACTAGTTTTTATGAGCAGTTCTTC.

The V gene is TRBV3-1, the J gene TRBJ2-1; weak D call: TRBD1 (7 bases). Per the germline V gene, CDR1 is LGHDT and CDR2 is YNNKEL (reference sequence). CDR3 size: 15 residues. The V and J ends lost 7 bases and 1 base respectively, with 14 bases between them. The CDR3 DNA is TGTGCCAGCACCCAGGGGGGCAGATCCTACAATGAGCAGTTCTTC. It translates to CASTQGGRSYNEQFF.

This clonotype was picked up a small number of times. This chain uses TRBV3-1 with TRBJ2-7; D unclear. The CDR3 is 16 amino acids. Trimming took off 1 base at V and 0 bases at J, with 13 bases between the two ends. Germline V gives CDR1 LGHDT, CDR2 YNNKEL (reference sequence). CDR3 loop: CASSQVSSRGSYEQYF. In DNA form, the CDR3 reads TGTGCCAGCAGCCAAGTTTCCAGCCGAGGCTCCTACGAGCAGTACTTC.

The J gene is TRBJ2-2, the V gene TRBV5-1; TRBD1 matches 9 bases. The CDR3 consists of 14 residues. Germline V gives CDR1 SGHRS, CDR2 YFSETQ. V was pared by 6 bases and J by 4 bases, with 4 bases of the junction left unmatched. The CDR3 protein is CASNGQGTTGELFF. CDR3 bases: TGCGCCAGCAACGGACAGGGGACCACCGGGGAGCTGTTTTTT.

This clonotype was observed a handful of times. This chain joins TRBV29-1 and TRBJ1-2; 8 bases are shared with TRBD1. The CDR3 covers 14 residues. J was trimmed by 3 bases and V by 3 bases; bases with no gene match: 6. Per germline, CDR1 SQVTM and CDR2 ANQGSEA. The CDR3 is CSVEQGAVDYGYTF. In nucleotides, the CDR3 is TGCAGCGTTGAGCAGGGGGCAGTTGACTATGGCTACACCTTC.

The chain employs TRBV11-2 and TRBJ2-4, with D perhaps TRBD1 (6 bases). The ends were cut back, 0 bases at V and 2 bases at J, with 14 bases in the middle. The CDR3 extends over 17 amino acids. The V gene's germline CDR1 is SGHAT and CDR2 FQNNGV. CDR3 region: CASSLEVAGETKNIQYF. In DNA form, the CDR3 reads TGTGCCAGCAGCTTAGAGGTCGCAGGGGAAACCAAAAACATTCAGTACTTC.

This clonotype was seen repeatedly, ten times or more. This chain connects TRBV5-1 to TRBJ2-1; TRBD1 agrees at 7 bases. Germline CDR1 is SGHRS and CDR2 is YFSETQ. J gave up 6 bases and V 0 bases, and 3 bases lay outside the gene matches. The CDR3 has 14 residues. The CDR3 loop is CASSLVTGANEQFF. The CDR3, as DNA: TGCGCCAGCAGCTTGGTTACAGGGGCCAATGAGCAGTTCTTC.

This clonotype was seen only a few times. V is TRBV9 and J is TRBJ2-7; perhaps TRBD1 as D (6 bases). This CDR3 has 15 amino acids. The germline V gene has CDR1 SGDLS and CDR2 YYNGEE. The germline V and J ends were trimmed by 4 bases and 2 bases, with 16 bases remaining between them. For the CDR3, the DNA is TGTGCCAGCAGCTCCCCGGCAGGGGACCCCTACGAGCAGTACTTC. This sequence encodes CASSSPAGDPYEQYF.

The rearrangement uses TRBV7-9 and TRBJ1-1, with 9 bases lining up with TRBD1. V shed 5 bases and J 5 bases; nucleotides not matched to a gene: 9. The CDR3 is 15 residues long. Per the germline V gene, CDR1 is SEHNR and CDR2 is FQNEAQ (reference sequence). The CDR3 region is CASSNPGTGPTEAFF. CDR3 in DNA: TGTGCCAGCAGCAACCCCGGGACAGGGCCTACTGAAGCTTTCTTT.

In its sample, this clonotype was seen many times. CDR3 residues: CASSPGVSGETQYF. CDR3 nucleotide sequence: TGTGCCAGCAGCCCCGGTGTCTCCGGAGAGACCCAGTACTTC. This chain links TRBV12-3 or TRBV12-4 with TRBJ2-5; unclear D gene. Trimming shortened V by 6 bases and J by 4 bases, and 15 bases separated the two germline ends. The CDR3 is 14 residues long.